Listed below are T cell receptor beta chains from one sample, sequenced in a study of early T cells in non-severe SARS-CoV-2 infection. Each CDR3 protein is one row after TCRdb ran MiXCR on the 5' RACE reads. The top ten hold around 3.7% of the sample, which has tens of thousands of distinct CDR3 sequences, roughly 8.7% seen once. The source was whole blood, collected at baseline. These TCRs come from an adult who was a healthcare worker with PCR-confirmed SARS-CoV-2 infection or an uninfected control (not recorded which). The CDR3 runs from the conserved cysteine through the conserved F or W. D genes are given only for firm matches. The size of a clone is reported for some rows only, either as once, few or many, or as a class for expanded clones.

d_call clone_size cdr3_length j_call v_call cdr3_nt cdr3_aa
- many 15 TRBJ2-7 TRBV9 TGTGCCAGCAGCGTAGGGTCCACAGCGACCTACGAGCAGTACTTC CASSVGSTATYEQYF
TRBD1 - 14 TRBJ1-1 TRBV18 TGTGCCAGCTCACCCCAGGGGGCCGGGACTGAAGCTTTCTTT CASSPQGAGTEAFF
TRBD2 - 15 TRBJ2-7 TRBV19 TGTGCCAGTAGTATCTCTAGCGGGATTAAGGACGAGCAGTACTTC CASSISSGIKDEQYF
- many 13 TRBJ1-2 TRBV18 TGTGCCAGCTCAGGCGACAATTACTATGGCTACACCTTC CASSGDNYYGYTF
- few 13 TRBJ1-1 TRBV19 TGTGCCAGTAGTATCGGAGGGAACACTGAAGCTTTCTTT CASSIGGNTEAFF
- - 15 TRBJ2-3 TRBV20-1 TGCAGTGCTAGAGTTGGGACCTCCAGCACAGATACGCAGTATTTT CSARVGTSSTDTQYF
- - 16 TRBJ2-1 TRBV7-9 TGTGCCAGCAGTTCGGCGGTAATAGCGAGAAGCAATGAGCAGTTCTTC CASSSAVIARSNEQFF
- many 13 TRBJ1-5 TRBV27 TGTGCCAGCAGTTTAGGGGTCGGCCAGCCCCAGCATTTT CASSLGVGQPQHF
TRBD2 - 12 TRBJ2-5 TRBV29-1 TGCAGCGCTACGACTAGCGCGGAGACCCAGTACTTC CSATTSAETQYF
TRBD2 - 18 TRBJ2-3 TRBV20-1 TGCAGTGCTAGAGGTGAACTAGCGGGAGGGCCGCGCACAGATACGCAGTATTTT CSARGELAGGPRTDTQYF
- many 16 TRBJ1-1 TRBV3-1 TGTGCCAGCAGCCAAGAACATCCGGATGATTTGACTGAAGCTTTCTTT CASSQEHPDDLTEAFF
- many 12 TRBJ1-1 TRBV5-1 TGCGCCAGCAGTTCGGACAGCACTGAAGCTTTCTTT CASSSDSTEAFF
- few 13 TRBJ1-1 TRBV19 TGTGCCAGCGGGACGATTCTGAACACTGAAGCTTTCTTT CASGTILNTEAFF
- few 14 TRBJ2-1 TRBV2 TGTGCCAGCAGTACCTCTACTCTATACAATGAGCAGTTCTTC CASSTSTLYNEQFF
TRBD1 few 12 TRBJ1-1 TRBV7-2 TGTGCCAGCAGACGGACAGGCACTGAAGCTTTCTTT CASRRTGTEAFF
- - 16 TRBJ2-2 TRBV11-2 TGTGCCAGCAGCACGCGGCGGGATCCGAACACCGGGGAGCTGTTTTTT CASSTRRDPNTGELFF
- - 17 TRBJ1-3 TRBV7-6 TGTGCCAGCAGCCTCGGGGGAGGGGGAATCTCTGGAAACACCATATATTTT CASSLGGGGISGNTIYF
- many 15 TRBJ1-1 TRBV15 TGTGCCACCAGCAGAGATAAGGGGATGAACACTGAAGCTTTCTTT CATSRDKGMNTEAFF
- - 15 TRBJ2-1 TRBV18 TGTGCCAGCTCACCACAGGCGCTGGCCTACAATGAGCAGTTCTTC CASSPQALAYNEQFF
- - 12 TRBJ2-7 TRBV29-1 TGCAGCGTTGGAGTCCCCCCTCTCGAGCAGTACTTC CSVGVPPLEQYF
TRBD1 many 16 TRBJ1-5 TRBV7-9 TGTGCCAGCAGCCCTGGACAGGGATTTAGCAATCAGCCCCAGCATTTT CASSPGQGFSNQPQHF
- many 13 TRBJ2-5 TRBV20-1 TGCAGTGCTAGAGATGTACCGTCGGGGACCCAGTACTTC CSARDVPSGTQYF
TRBD2 few 16 TRBJ2-1 TRBV4-1 TGCGCCAGCAGCCAAGATAGCGGGAGCCCGTACAATGAGCAGTTCTTC CASSQDSGSPYNEQFF
- - 15 TRBJ1-4 TRBV7-8 TGTGCCAGCAGCTCCCACGGTGCAACTAATGAAAAACTGTTTTTT CASSSHGATNEKLFF
TRBD1 many 15 TRBJ2-7 TRBV20-1 TGCAGTGCTAGAGATCCCAGGACAGGGCGGCACGAGCAGTACTTC CSARDPRTGRHEQYF
- few 13 TRBJ1-1 TRBV11-3 TGTGCCAGCAGCTTAGATATGTCCACTGAAGCTTTCTTT CASSLDMSTEAFF
TRBD1 many 18 TRBJ1-3 TRBV12-3/TRBV12-4 TGTGCCAGCAGGGGGACAGCGCAAGATTATAACTCTGGAAACACCATATATTTT CASRGTAQDYNSGNTIYF
TRBD1 few 17 TRBJ1-4 TRBV19 TGTGCCAGTAGTAGGACAGGGAACCAAGCAACTAATGAAAAACTGTTTTTT CASSRTGNQATNEKLFF
- - 13 TRBJ1-2 TRBV20-1 TGCAGTGCTAGAGATGACGGGAAGTATGGCTACACCTTC CSARDDGKYGYTF
- - 14 TRBJ1-3 TRBV20-1 TGCAGTGCTCTATACGGATCGGCCGGAAACACCATATATTTT CSALYGSAGNTIYF
- - 14 TRBJ2-5 TRBV3-1 TGTGCCAGCAGCCAGACCCCCGGGACGGGGACCCAGTACTTC CASSQTPGTGTQYF
TRBD2 many 14 TRBJ2-7 TRBV6-2/TRBV6-3 TGTGCCAGCAGTAGGACTAGCGGGATCGACGAGCAGTACTTC CASSRTSGIDEQYF
TRBD1 - 15 TRBJ2-7 TRBV7-3 TGTGCCAGCAGCTTGACAGGGGGCGCGACCTACGAGCAGTACTTC CASSLTGGATYEQYF
- few 14 TRBJ2-7 TRBV20-1 TGCAGTGCTAGTAGTGTTGCGGTAAGCTACGAGCAGTACTTC CSASSVAVSYEQYF
- few 11 TRBJ2-7 TRBV2 TGTGCCAGCAGTGACCCTCGGGAGCAGTACTTC CASSDPREQYF
- many 15 TRBJ2-3 TRBV20-1 TGCAGTGCTCCATCCGGGTCACAGGGAGCAGATACGCAGTATTTT CSAPSGSQGADTQYF
TRBD2 - 16 TRBJ2-1 TRBV7-2 TGTGCCAGCAGCCCGCTAGCCAGCGGGGGGGCCGGTGAGCAGTTCTTC CASSPLASGGAGEQFF
- - 11 TRBJ2-3 TRBV12-3/TRBV12-4 TGTGCCAGCCAAGTGGCAAATACGCAGTATTTT CASQVANTQYF
- few 12 TRBJ2-7 TRBV20-1 TGCAGTGCTAGATTGTACTCCTACGAACAGTACTTC CSARLYSYEQYF
TRBD1 - 14 TRBJ1-1 TRBV6-5 TGTGCCAGCAGTGCACAGGGGGTCGGCACTGAAGCTTTCTTT CASSAQGVGTEAFF
- many 13 TRBJ2-5 TRBV19 TGTGCCAGTAGTTCTTCAGGGCAAGAGACCCAGTACTTC CASSSSGQETQYF
- - 12 TRBJ2-1 TRBV10-3 TGTGCCATCAGTGCCTACTACAATGAGCAGTTCTTC CAISAYYNEQFF
- - 13 TRBJ2-7 TRBV20-1 TGCAGTGCTAGAGGGACAAGGAGCTACGAGCAGTACTTC CSARGTRSYEQYF
TRBD1 few 18 TRBJ2-6 TRBV6-2/TRBV6-3 TGTGCCAGCAGTTACGACGGGACAGGGGTCTCTGGGGCCAACGTCCTGACTTTC CASSYDGTGVSGANVLTF
- - 13 TRBJ2-3 TRBV6-5 TGTGCCAGCAGTCTCATCCACGGAGATACGCAGTATTTT CASSLIHGDTQYF